A single sample gave rise to the 6 T cell receptor beta chains below, sequenced in a study of cytomegalovirus exposure and HLA in healthy donors. Sequenced by immunoSEQ multiplex PCR; TCRdb stores in-frame clones only, minus some. The data show a few hundred thousand clones, with 90% seen just once and approximately 3.1% held by the top ten. The material sequenced was PBMCs. The receptors were gathered from a woman in her thirties in good health and CMV-seronegative.

This clone has just one count. V and J are TRBV18 and TRBJ1-1; TRBD1 matches at 7 bases. J was trimmed by 4 bases and V by 5 bases; bases with no gene match: 4. Germline CDR1 and CDR2: KGHSH and LQKENI. This CDR3 is 13 amino acids long. CDR3 amino acids: CASSFRDSTEAFF. The CDR3 DNA sequence: TGTGCCAGCTCATTCCGGGACAGCACTGAAGCTTTCTTT.

The chain couples TRBV27 to TRBJ1-1, with 8 bases aligning to TRBD1. Germline V gene lookup returns CDR1 MNHEY and CDR2 SMNVEV (reference sequence). The CDR3 contains 13 residues. J lost 3 bases, V lost 7 bases, and 4 bases had no gene match. The chain's CDR3 is CASTRQGYTEAFF. CDR3 nucleotide sequence: TGTGCCAGCACCCGACAGGGGTACACTGAAGCTTTCTTT.

J is TRBJ2-7 and V is TRBV13, with TRBD1 matching 9 bases. V was clipped by 5 bases and J by 2 bases; unmatched bases: 10. The CDR3 is 16 amino acids. Germline CDR1 PRHDT, CDR2 FYEKMQ (reference sequence). The CDR3 is CASSATGTGPTYEQYF. In DNA form, the CDR3 reads TGTGCCAGCAGCGCTACCGGGACAGGGCCTACCTACGAGCAGTACTTC.

The V call is TRBV11-2, the J call TRBJ2-7; D uncertain. The CDR3 is 13 residues long. Trimming left V 0 bases short and J 6 bases short, with 9 bases between. Germline lookup yields CDR1 SGHAT and CDR2 FQNNGV. This CDR3 is CASSLEVDSEQYF. CDR3 nucleotides: TGTGCCAGCAGCTTAGAAGTGGATTCCGAGCAGTACTTC.

This clone showed up many times. CDR3 loop: CASSLRSGRVQETQYF. CDR3 nucleotide sequence: TGTGCCAGCAGTTTACGTAGCGGGAGGGTCCAAGAGACCCAGTACTTC. This chain connects TRBV28 to TRBJ2-5; 11 bases line up with TRBD2. The ends lost 2 bases at V and 1 base at J; junction bases unmatched: 3. The germline gives CDR1 MDHEN, CDR2 SYDVKM. The CDR3 sequence is 16 residues long.

This clone was counted a single time. The rearrangement joins TRBV28 to TRBJ2-1; TRBD2 agrees at 14 bases. This CDR3 region has 15 residues. Looked up from germline, CDR1 is MDHEN and CDR2 is SYDVKM. Trimming took 6 bases from V and 6 from J; bases not matched to a gene: 4. The CDR3 bases are TGTGCCAGCAGCAAAGGACTAGCGGGAGGCAATGAGCAGTTCTTC. The encoded protein is CASSKGLAGGNEQFF.